A single sample gave rise to the 17 T cell receptor beta chains below, sequenced in a study of shared clonotypes between healthy human individuals. Generated by immunoSEQ multiplex PCR, the TCRdb table keeps only in-frame clones and is missing some. The sample lists hundreds of thousands of clones, roughly 70% seen once, with 1.5% to 2% in the top ten. Sequencing was carried out using memory CD4+ T cells sorted from blood. Subset described: CD45RA-negative fraction. These receptor sequences come from a woman between 25 and 40 years old in good health.

The V and J genes are TRBV6-1 and TRBJ2-1; D is perhaps TRBD2 (6 bases). Per germline, CDR1 MNHNS and CDR2 SASEGT. The CDR3 is 16 amino acids. V shed 2 bases and J shed 3 bases, with 14 bases lying between them. CDR3 nucleotide sequence: TGTGCCAGCAGTGAACACATGACTAGTTACTACAATGAGCAGTTCTTC. This translates into CASSEHMTSYYNEQFF.

The chain joins TRBV5-8 to TRBJ2-1, with a tentative D call TRBD2 (5 bases). The CDR3 length is 13 residues. Germline V lookup: CDR1 SGHTS, CDR2 YDEGEE. The germline V and J ends were trimmed by 5 bases and 6 bases, with 12 bases remaining between them. The CDR3, as DNA: TGTGCCAGCAGTTCGACGACTACCAATGAGCAGTTCTTC. It is translated as CASSSTTTNEQFF.

In DNA, the CDR3 is TGTGCCAGCAGCTTAGAGAGGAAATACAATGAGCAGTTCTTC. It yields the protein CASSLERKYNEQFF. This chain uses TRBV11-2 with TRBJ2-1, with no clear D. Germline V lookup: CDR1 SGHAT, CDR2 FQNNGV. V was shortened by 0 bases and J by 4 bases, with 7 bases between the two germline ends. The CDR3 spans 14 residues.

The chain joins TRBV6-6 to TRBJ2-1, with no clear D. CDR3 size: 13 residues. Trimming removed 4 bases at V and 8 bases at J, with 12 bases between. Germline CDR1 is MNHNY and CDR2 is SVGAGI (reference sequence). CDR3 loop: CASSSLGWDEQFF. The CDR3 DNA reads TGTGCCAGCAGTTCCCTCGGGTGGGATGAGCAGTTCTTC.

The chain uses TRBV7-2 and TRBJ2-1; TRBD1 matches 11 bases. Germline trimming cut 1 base from V and 7 bases from J; bases unmatched to any gene: 3. This CDR3 is 15 amino acids long. From germline, CDR1 is SGHTA and CDR2 FQGNSA. As DNA, the CDR3 is TGTGCCAGCAGCTTAGTTGGGACAGGGGGAAATGAGCAGTTCTTC. Translating gives CASSLVGTGGNEQFF.

J is TRBJ2-7 and V is TRBV19; D gene unclear. V gave up 4 bases and J gave up 3 bases, with 13 bases separating them. The CDR3 runs 14 residues. Per germline, CDR1 LNHDA and CDR2 SQIVND (reference sequence). The CDR3 coding sequence is TGTGCCAGTAGTAACCCCCCGGCCCACTACGAGCAGTACTTC. Its protein product is CASSNPPAHYEQYF.

J is TRBJ2-1 and V is TRBV10-1; D unresolved. Trimming took 3 bases from V and 1 from J, leaving 10 bases between them. There are 15 residues in the CDR3. The germline V gene encodes CDR1 WNHNN and CDR2 SYGVQD (reference sequence). CDR3 bases: TGCGCCAGCAGTGACTTGAAAGTATCCTACAATGAGCAGTTCTTC. It specifies CASSDLKVSYNEQFF.

The CDR3 sequence is CASSQDPTGSRETQYF. The CDR3 region has the DNA TGCGCCAGCAGTCAGGACCCTACGGGTAGTCGAGAGACCCAGTACTTC. The chain is built from TRBV10-1 and TRBJ2-5; D is ambiguous. Germline loops: CDR1 WNHNN, CDR2 SYGVQD (reference sequence). The CDR3 extends over 16 amino acids. V lost 5 bases and J lost 4, with 20 bases in between.

J is TRBJ2-1 and V is TRBV7-8; 11 nucleotides agree with TRBD2. CDR1 is SGHVS and CDR2 is FQNEAQ in the germline V gene. V shed 5 bases, J shed 1 base, and the junction held 4 bases outside the gene matches. CDR3 size: 16 residues. In DNA form, the CDR3 reads TGTGCCAGCAGCGCCGGGACTAGCGGATCCTACAATGAGCAGTTCTTC. This encodes CASSAGTSGSYNEQFF.

On this clone itself: Other nucleotide sequences in the sample specify the same CDR3. The V gene is TRBV5-1, the J gene TRBJ1-4; D remains unclear. V lost 0 bases and J lost 0, with 6 bases in between. The V gene's germline CDR1 is SGHRS and CDR2 YFSETQ. The CDR3 has 15 residues. The CDR3 loop reads CASSLGGATNEKLFF. CDR3 coding DNA: TGCGCCAGCAGCTTGGGCGGGGCAACTAATGAAAAACTGTTTTTT.

The J gene is TRBJ2-5, the V gene TRBV28; TRBD1 aligns across 7 bases. Germline-derived CDR1 and CDR2 are MDHEN and SYDVKM. The V and J ends lost 1 base and 2 bases, in that order; junction bases with no gene match: 4. The length of the CDR3 is 15 residues. CDR3 coding DNA: TGTGCCAGCAGTTTATACAGGGGTCTGCAAGAGACCCAGTACTTC. Its translation is CASSLYRGLQETQYF.

The chain employs TRBV5-1 and TRBJ2-1; 7 bases are shared with TRBD2. Germline trimming cut 4 bases from V and 3 bases from J; bases unmatched to any gene: 7. Germline CDR1 is SGHRS and CDR2 is YFSETQ. The CDR3 is made up of 15 amino acids. The CDR3 DNA sequence: TGCGCCAGCAGCCCGGCGGGACTAAACTACAATGAGCAGTTCTTC. Translation gives CASSPAGLNYNEQFF.

Concerning this clone itself: The sample holds other DNA sequences that translate to the same CDR3. The chain couples TRBV7-6 to TRBJ2-3, with 8 nucleotides matching TRBD2. Trimming at V came to 5 bases and at J to 0 bases, leaving 7 bases not matched to a gene. The CDR3 is 16 amino acids. From germline, CDR1 is SGHVS and CDR2 FNYEAQ. CDR3 in amino acids: CASSPGGDYSTDTQYF. The CDR3 DNA sequence: TGTGCCAGCAGCCCGGGGGGGGACTACAGCACAGATACGCAGTATTTT.

This chain connects TRBV30 to TRBJ2-7, with TRBD1 matching 10 bases. Trimming at V came to 7 bases and at J to 3 bases, leaving 15 bases not matched to a gene. The V gene's germline CDR1 is GTSNPN and CDR2 SVGIG (reference sequence). This CDR3 region has 16 residues. In DNA form, the CDR3 reads TGTGCCTATCGCCCCCGGGACAGGGGACACCTCTACGAGCAGTACTTC. Translated, it gives CAYRPRDRGHLYEQYF.

This clone appeared a few times. This chain joins TRBV4-1 and TRBJ1-2; no definite D call. In germline, CDR1 is MGHRA, CDR2 YSYEKL. This CDR3 has 15 amino acids. Trimming cost V 4 bases and J 4 bases, with 16 bases left between them. In DNA form, the CDR3 reads TGCGCCAGCAGCCCAGATCCTTCCCCCCTCTATGGCTACACCTTC. It is translated as CASSPDPSPLYGYTF.

This clone was detected once. This chain links TRBV2 with TRBJ2-7; possible D gene TRBD1, 6 bases. The CDR3 runs 12 residues. Germline V gene sequence: CDR1 SNHLY, CDR2 FYNNEI. V lost 6 bases, J lost 4 bases, and 10 bases lay in between. CDR3 in amino acids: CASSRDIYEQYF. CDR3 coding DNA: TGTGCCAGCAGCCGGGACATTTACGAGCAGTACTTC.

This chain links TRBV23-1 with TRBJ2-4, with D hard to call. TRBV23-1 is labeled an ORF, and its function is uncertain. Trimming removed 0 bases at V and 1 base at J, with 10 bases between. This CDR3 is 16 amino acids long. CDR3 DNA sequence: TGCGCCAGCAGTCAATCGGAAGGGATGGCCAAAAACATTCAGTACTTC. Encoded protein: CASSQSEGMAKNIQYF.